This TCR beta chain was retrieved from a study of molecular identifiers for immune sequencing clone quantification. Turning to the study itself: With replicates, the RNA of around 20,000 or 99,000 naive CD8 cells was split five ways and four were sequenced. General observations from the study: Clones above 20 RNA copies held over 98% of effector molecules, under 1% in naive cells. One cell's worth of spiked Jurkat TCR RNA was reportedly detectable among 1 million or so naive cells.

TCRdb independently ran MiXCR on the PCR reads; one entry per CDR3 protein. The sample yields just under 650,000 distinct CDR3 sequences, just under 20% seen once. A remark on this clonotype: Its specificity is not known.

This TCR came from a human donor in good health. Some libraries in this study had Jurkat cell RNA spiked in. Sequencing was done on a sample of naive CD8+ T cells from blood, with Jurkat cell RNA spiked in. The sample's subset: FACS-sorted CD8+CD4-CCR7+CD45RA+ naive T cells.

CDR3 residues: CASSHGRGEGNEQFF. CDR3 bases: TGTGCCAGCAGCCACGGCAGGGGGGAGGGCAATGAGCAGTTCTTC. The chain uses TRBV4-2 and TRBJ2-1; the D call may be TRBD1 or TRBD2 (7 bases each). Trimming took off 3 bases at V and 6 bases at J, with 15 bases between the two ends. Germline V gene data show CDR1 as LGHNA and CDR2 as YNFKEQ. This CDR3 has 15 residues.